Below are 11 T cell receptor beta chains sequenced from a single sample in a study of regulatory T cells in long-lasting Graves disease. As for time point: newly diagnosed GD, antithyroid drugs for less than 3 months. The TCR library was prepared using RNA isolated from PBMCs. Library construction for TCR beta used iRepertoire HTBI primers and Arm-PCR of CDR3 regions. MiXCR, run by TCRdb on the multiplex PCR reads, gives a single entry per CDR3 protein. This sample yields around 500,000 distinct CDR3 sequences, of which approximately 12% are seen a single time; roughly 9.3% belongs to the top ten. The sample was also linked to a second study, of T cells in Graves' hyperthyroidism and ophthalmopathy.

Here the sequenced sample was peripheral blood mononuclear cells (PBMCs), taken at new diagnosis, from a patient treated with antithyroid drugs. These receptors were obtained from a woman between 25 and 40 years old with Graves disease.

This clonotype was found many times. The J gene is TRBJ1-4, the V gene TRBV7-6; D unclear. Germline CDR1 is SGHVS and CDR2 is FNYEAQ. Between the trimmed V and J ends, which lost 4 bases and 3 bases, there was a span of 9 bases. The CDR3 length is 14 residues. In DNA, the CDR3 is TGTGCCAGCAGCTCGACGCCGGCTAATGAAAAACTGTTTTTT. It translates to CASSSTPANEKLFF.

In this sample, this clonotype turned up many times. This chain links TRBV4-2 with TRBJ2-5; TRBD2 matches at 7 bases. J was trimmed by 5 bases and V by 1 base; bases with no gene match: 10. The CDR3 sequence is 16 residues long. Looked up from germline, CDR1 is LGHNA and CDR2 is YNFKEQ. CDR3 sequence: CASSQVGGGVSETQYF. CDR3 nucleotides: TGTGCCAGCAGCCAAGTCGGGGGAGGGGTATCCGAGACCCAGTACTTC.

This clonotype appeared many times. This chain connects TRBV4-1 to TRBJ2-7, with TRBD1 matching over 8 bases. Germline values: CDR1 MGHRA, CDR2 YSYEKL. The CDR3 sequence is 16 residues long. J was trimmed by 4 bases and V by 0 bases; bases with no gene match: 8. The CDR3, as DNA: TGCGCCAGCAGCCAAGACGAGAGGGGACAGGCATACGAGCAGTACTTC. This sequence encodes CASSQDERGQAYEQYF.

This clonotype was seen a single time. This sequence may be a read error, since a much larger clone differs from it by one base. V and J are TRBV27 and TRBJ2-3; D is ambiguous. With the DNA end fitting TRBJ2-1 better, the J assignment may be wrong. Germline loops: CDR1 MNHEY, CDR2 SMNVEV (reference sequence). The length of the CDR3 is 13 residues. CDR3 nucleotides: TGTGCCAGCAGTTTGGATCTTACCTACGAGCAGTTCTTC. Its translation: CASSLDLTYEQFF.

The table lists this clonotype with a few counts. The V and J genes are TRBV5-4 and TRBJ2-2; 11 positions agree with TRBD2. The CDR3 has 17 residues. CDR1 and CDR2 from the germline V gene are SGHNT and YYREEE (reference sequence). Losses at the gene ends were 0 bases for V and 4 bases for J; bases not matched to a gene: 5. The CDR3 DNA follows: TGTGCCAGCAGCTTGGATAGCGGGAGGGCGGTCACCGGGGAGCTGTTTTTT. Its translation: CASSLDSGRAVTGELFF.

This clonotype was observed a few times. CDR3 sequence reads: CASSILRAEKLFF. The CDR3 bases are TGTGCCAGTAGTATTCTTAGGGCCGAAAAACTGTTTTTT. V usage is TRBV19 and J usage is TRBJ1-4; D is ambiguous. The CDR3 totals 13 residues. V lost 3 bases and J 8 bases, leaving 10 bases between the germline ends. CDR1 LNHDA and CDR2 SQIVND come from the germline V gene (reference sequence).

This clonotype was counted ten times or more. The V call is TRBV20-1, the J call TRBJ2-3; D gene unclear. Germline lookup yields CDR1 DFQATT and CDR2 SNEGSKA (reference sequence). CDR3 length: 13 amino acids. The ends were cut back, 3 bases at V and 3 bases at J, with 10 bases in the middle. The CDR3, as DNA: TGCAGTGCTAGTCGTGTTGGTACAGATACGCAGTATTTT. This codes for CSASRVGTDTQYF.

This clonotype was found many times. This chain links TRBV6-5 with TRBJ2-2, with 7 bases that match TRBD2. V trimming: 2 bases; J trimming: 7 bases; junction bases outside the gene matches: 7. CDR3 length equals 15 residues. The germline V gene has CDR1 MNHEY and CDR2 SVGAGI. The CDR3 protein is CASSYGTTTVGELFF. CDR3 in DNA: TGTGCCAGCAGTTACGGGACTACGACCGTCGGGGAGCTGTTTTTT.

This clonotype has at least ten counts. The chain employs TRBV20-1 and TRBJ2-7, with D maybe TRBD1 (5 bases). Germline loops: CDR1 DFQATT, CDR2 SNEGSKA (reference sequence). V lost 4 bases and J lost 4, with 14 bases in between. The CDR3 totals 13 residues. The CDR3 here is CSATQVYRYEQYF. In nucleotides, the CDR3 is TGCAGTGCTACACAGGTCTACCGGTACGAGCAGTACTTC.

This chain links TRBV19 with TRBJ2-1, with 9 bases lining up with TRBD2. With V trimmed by 4 bases and J by 3 bases, 4 bases remained unmatched. This CDR3 comprises 15 residues. Germline V gene data show CDR1 as LNHDA and CDR2 as SQIVND (reference sequence). This chain's CDR3 is CASSTLAGVYNEQFF. CDR3 bases: TGTGCCAGTAGTACCTTAGCGGGAGTCTACAATGAGCAGTTCTTC. Full variable domain (rest looked up from reference TRBV19 and TRBJ2-1): DGGITQSPKYLFRKEGQNVTLSCEQNLNHDAMYWYRQDPGQGLRLIYYSQIVNDFQKGDIAEGYSVSREKKESFPLTVTSAQKNPTAFYLCASSTLAGVYNEQFFGPGTRLTVL.

At least ten counts were recorded for this clonotype. The rearrangement links TRBV5-5 to TRBJ2-2, with 9 bases aligning to TRBD1. The ends lost 4 bases at V and 1 base at J; junction bases unmatched: 5. This CDR3 region has 16 residues. Germline CDR1 is SGHKS and CDR2 is YYEKEE (reference sequence). The CDR3 protein is CASSHWTGVNTGELFF. The CDR3 region has the DNA TGTGCCAGCAGCCATTGGACAGGGGTGAACACCGGGGAGCTGTTTTTT.